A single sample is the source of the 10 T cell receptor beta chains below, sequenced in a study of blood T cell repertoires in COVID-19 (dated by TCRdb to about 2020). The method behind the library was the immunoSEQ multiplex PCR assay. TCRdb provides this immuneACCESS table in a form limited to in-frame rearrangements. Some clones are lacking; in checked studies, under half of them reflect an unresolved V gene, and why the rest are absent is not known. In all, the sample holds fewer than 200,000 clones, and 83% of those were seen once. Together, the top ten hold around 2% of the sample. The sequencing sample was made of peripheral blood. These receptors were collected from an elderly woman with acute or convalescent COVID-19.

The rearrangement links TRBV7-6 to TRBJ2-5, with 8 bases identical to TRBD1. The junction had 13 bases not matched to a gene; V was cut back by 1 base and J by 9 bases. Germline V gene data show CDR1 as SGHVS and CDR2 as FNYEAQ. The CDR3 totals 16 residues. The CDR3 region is CASSLVARGPTLPQYF. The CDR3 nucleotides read TGTGCCAGCAGCTTAGTTGCCAGGGGGCCGACGTTGCCCCAGTACTTC.

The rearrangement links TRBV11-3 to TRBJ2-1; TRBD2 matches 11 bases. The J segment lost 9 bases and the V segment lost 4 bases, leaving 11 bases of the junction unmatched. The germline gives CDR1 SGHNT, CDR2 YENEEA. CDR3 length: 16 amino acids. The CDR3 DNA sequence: TGTGCCAGCAGCTCACCTAGCGGGAGGTCAGGCGGTGAGCAGTTCTTC. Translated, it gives CASSSPSGRSGGEQFF.

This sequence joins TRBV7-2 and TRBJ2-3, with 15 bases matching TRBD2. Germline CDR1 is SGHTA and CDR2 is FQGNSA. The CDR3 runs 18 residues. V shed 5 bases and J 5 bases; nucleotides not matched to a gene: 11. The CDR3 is CASSVGLAGGNKGDTQYF. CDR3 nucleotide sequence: TGTGCCAGCAGCGTCGGACTAGCGGGGGGGAATAAAGGAGATACGCAGTATTTT.

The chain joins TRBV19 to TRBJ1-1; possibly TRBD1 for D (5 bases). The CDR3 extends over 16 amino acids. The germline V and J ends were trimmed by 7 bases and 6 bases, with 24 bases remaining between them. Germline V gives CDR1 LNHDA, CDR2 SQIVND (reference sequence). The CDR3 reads CASTFWGLAGGPEAFF. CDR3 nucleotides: TGTGCCAGTACATTCTGGGGTCTCGCGGGGGGACCTGAAGCTTTCTTT.

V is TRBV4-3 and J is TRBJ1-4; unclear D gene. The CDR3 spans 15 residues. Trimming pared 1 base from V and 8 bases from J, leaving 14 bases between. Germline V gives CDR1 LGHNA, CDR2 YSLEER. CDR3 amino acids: CASSQGHLSGEKLFF. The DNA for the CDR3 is TGCGCCAGCAGCCAAGGGCACCTCTCGGGGGAAAAACTGTTTTTT.

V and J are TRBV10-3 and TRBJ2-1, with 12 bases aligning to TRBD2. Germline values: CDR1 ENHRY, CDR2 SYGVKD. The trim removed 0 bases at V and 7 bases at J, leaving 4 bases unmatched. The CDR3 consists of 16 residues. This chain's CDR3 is CAISESLAGGQNEQFF. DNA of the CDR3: TGTGCCATCAGTGAGTCGCTAGCGGGGGGGCAGAATGAGCAGTTCTTC.

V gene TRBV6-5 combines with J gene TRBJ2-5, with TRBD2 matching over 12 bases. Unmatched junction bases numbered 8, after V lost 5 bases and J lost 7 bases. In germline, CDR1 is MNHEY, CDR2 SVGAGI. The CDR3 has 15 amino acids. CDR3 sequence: CASSPGLAGPGTQYF. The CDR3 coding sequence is TGTGCCAGCAGTCCCGGACTAGCGGGGCCAGGGACCCAGTACTTC.

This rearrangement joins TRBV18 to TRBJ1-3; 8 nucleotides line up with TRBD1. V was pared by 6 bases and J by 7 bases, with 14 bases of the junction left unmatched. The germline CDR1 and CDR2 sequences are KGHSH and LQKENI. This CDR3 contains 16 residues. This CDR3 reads CASSPTLQGVHNTIYF. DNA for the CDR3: TGTGCCAGCTCTCCAACTCTACAGGGGGTCCATAACACCATATATTTT. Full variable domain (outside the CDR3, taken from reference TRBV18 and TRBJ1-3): NAGVMQNPRHLVRRRGQEARLRCSPMKGHSHVYWYRQLPEEGLKFMVYLQKENIIDESGMPKERFSAEFPKEGPSILRIQQVVRGDSAAYFCASSPTLQGVHNTIYFGEGSWLTVV.

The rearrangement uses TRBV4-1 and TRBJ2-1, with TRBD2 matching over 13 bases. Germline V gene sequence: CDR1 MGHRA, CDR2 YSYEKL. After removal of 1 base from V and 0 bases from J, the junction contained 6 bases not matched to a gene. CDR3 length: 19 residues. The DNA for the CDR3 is TGCGCCAGCAGCCAAGGACTAGCGGGAGGCCCGAGCTCCTACAATGAGCAGTTCTTC. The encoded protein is CASSQGLAGGPSSYNEQFF.

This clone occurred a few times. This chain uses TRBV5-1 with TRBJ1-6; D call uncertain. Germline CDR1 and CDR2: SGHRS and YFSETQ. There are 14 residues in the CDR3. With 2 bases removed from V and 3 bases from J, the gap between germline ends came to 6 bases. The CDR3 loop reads CASSLEHYNSPLHF. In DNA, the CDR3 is TGCGCCAGCAGCTTAGAACACTATAATTCACCCCTCCACTTT.